This T cell receptor beta chain derives from a study of metastatic and nonmetastatic thyroid tumors. Across the study: For malignant and benign thyroid patients, tumor or nodule tissue and blood were the sources whose repertoires were compared.

TCRdb ran MiXCR on the PCR reads. The sample consists of 91,000 or so clones, about 13% of them appearing once. Each patient went into thyroid surgery without having received any treatment. This clone was seen repeatedly, ten times or more. The sequence was collected from a female donor with papillary thyroid cancer or a benign thyroid nodule (not recorded which). Some clones in this sample may be carry-over from other donors' samples. Sequenced input: blood.

CDR3 DNA sequence: TGTGCCAGCAGTTACTTACGCCCTCTTATGGACAATGAGCAGTTCTTC. The encoded protein is CASSYLRPLMDNEQFF. The chain couples TRBV6-5 to TRBJ2-1, with D uncertain. The V end lost 1 base, the J end lost 5 bases, and 15 bases lay between the germline ends. In germline, CDR1 is MNHEY, CDR2 SVGAGI. This CDR3 comprises 16 residues.